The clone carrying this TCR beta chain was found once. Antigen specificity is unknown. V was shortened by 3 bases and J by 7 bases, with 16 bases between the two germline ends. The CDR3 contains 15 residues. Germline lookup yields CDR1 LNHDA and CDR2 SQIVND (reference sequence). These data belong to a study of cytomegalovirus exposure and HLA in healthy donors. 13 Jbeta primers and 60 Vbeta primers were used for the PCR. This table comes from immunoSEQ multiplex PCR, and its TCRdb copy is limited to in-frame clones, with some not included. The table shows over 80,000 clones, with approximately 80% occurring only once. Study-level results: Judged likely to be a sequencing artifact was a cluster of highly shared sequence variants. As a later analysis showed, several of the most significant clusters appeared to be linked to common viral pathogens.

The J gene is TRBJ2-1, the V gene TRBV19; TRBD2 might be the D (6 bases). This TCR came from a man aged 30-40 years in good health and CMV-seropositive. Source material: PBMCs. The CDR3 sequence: CASSIPGTRRNEQFF. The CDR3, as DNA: TGTGCCAGTAGTATTCCGGGGACTCGCAGGAATGAGCAGTTCTTC.